This TCR beta chain was recorded in a study of T cell responses to AZD1222 COVID-19 vaccine. General study results and limits: Clonal diversity may have been underestimated, and the donors were mostly white British, with more females than males.

Concerning this clone itself: Its antigen is not known.

Using immunoSEQ multiplex PCR, the repertoire was profiled, and TCRdb retains in-frame clones only, with some absent. The top ten hold roughly 3.7% of the sample, which has around 94,000 clones, 70% to 90% seen once. The CDR3 consists of 15 residues. The origin of this receptor is an adult in good health. The rearrangement uses TRBV21-1 and TRBJ2-1; the table assigns TRBD2, which was not confirmed against the DNA. TRBV21-1 corresponds to a pseudogene. The sample in question was peripheral blood, obtained on day 0 of AZD1222 vaccination. CDR3 DNA: TGTGCCAGCAGCAAAGCGGGGGGGCCAGACAATGAGCAGTTCTTC. It specifies CASSKAGGPDNEQFF.